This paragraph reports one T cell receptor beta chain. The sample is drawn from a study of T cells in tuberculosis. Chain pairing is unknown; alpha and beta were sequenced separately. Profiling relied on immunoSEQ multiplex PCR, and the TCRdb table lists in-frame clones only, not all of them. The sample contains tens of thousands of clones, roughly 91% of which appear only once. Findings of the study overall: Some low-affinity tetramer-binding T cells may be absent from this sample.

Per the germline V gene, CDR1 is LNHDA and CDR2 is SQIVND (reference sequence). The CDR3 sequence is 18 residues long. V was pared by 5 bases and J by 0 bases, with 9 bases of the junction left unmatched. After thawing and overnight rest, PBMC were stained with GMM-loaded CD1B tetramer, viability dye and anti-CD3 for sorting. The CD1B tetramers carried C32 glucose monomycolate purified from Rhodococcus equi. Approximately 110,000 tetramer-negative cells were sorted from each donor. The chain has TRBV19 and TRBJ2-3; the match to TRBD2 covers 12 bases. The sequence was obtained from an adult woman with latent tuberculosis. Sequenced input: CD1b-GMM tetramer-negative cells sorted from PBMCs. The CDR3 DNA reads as TGTGCCAGTAGTTCCAGACTAGCGGGGGAGACTAGCACAGATACGCAGTATTTT. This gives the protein CASSSRLAGETSTDTQYF.